The entry below describes one T cell receptor (beta chain). This clone occurred once. The clone's antigen remains unknown. There are no base qualities to consult, and no much larger clone falls within one base. The data belong to a study of cytotoxic CD8 clonotypes in ibrutinib-treated CLL (dated by TCRdb to the early 2020s). With regard to the full study: The cohort was composed of more than ten relapsed/refractory and 15 treatment-naive patients; IGHV unmutated status was identified in 17 patients. Cryopreserved peripheral blood mononuclear cells were collected before treatment, at response, and at either disease progression or sustained remission. Longitudinal samples were available for about 30% of the roughly 90 trial participants. The response samples were drawn at a median of 12 months into treatment, with a range of about 6 to 40 months. On average, each sample had approximately 260,000 productive templates and approximately 89,000 productive rearrangements. Partial responses were observed in about 24 patients and complete responses in 2; after a median follow-up of 68 months, remission was maintained in 15 or so patients and progression was observed in approximately twelve. Here is what the overall study found, with its caveats: At ibrutinib response clonality went up, during sustained remission it held steady, and at progression it dropped back toward baseline. Public clonotypes were found to be uncommon and were observed to contract or remain stable during treatment; the increase in clonality was shown to reflect expansion of private clonotypes at ibrutinib response. Baseline clonality exceeded that of age-matched healthy donors and correlated strongly with circulating CD8+ T-cell counts. Sustained-remission and progressing patients did not have matched sampling times, and lymph node repertoires were not examined.

On a MiSeq, deep resolution sequencing aimed for a depth between 1 in 1 million and 1 in 200,000 T cells, with each clonotype covered approximately 10x on average. The immunoSEQ hsTCRB Kit was used to generate TCR beta libraries. The source study handled its data this way. Data were analyzed with ImmunoSEQ Data Assistant and ImmunoSEQ Analyzer, with V, D and J genes assigned per IMGT definitions. Clonality, which ranges from 0 to 1, was calculated by subtracting the normalized Shannon entropy of productive rearrangement frequencies from one. Public clonotype analysis was restricted to overrepresented clonotypes comprising at least 0.05% of each patient's repertoire. Approximately 13 age-matched healthy donor repertoires from immuneACCESS served as clonality controls. TCRdb carries this immuneACCESS record with in-frame sequences only. Its versions omit some clonotypes, under half of them owing to an unresolved V gene in the studies checked, with the rest unexplained. V, J and clone size are taken as reported in that table, and D and trimming were inferred from the DNA itself. For this sample the table gives roughly 9,000 clones, of which about 70% were detected only once. The ten top clones hold about 40% of the sample.

For TCR beta library preparation, roughly 2.2 micrograms of genomic DNA were isolated from cryopreserved PBMCs. High-throughput TCR beta sequencing was performed on longitudinal blood samples from CLL patients receiving ibrutinib monotherapy. Patients were enrolled in a phase 2 open-label single-center ibrutinib monotherapy trial. The germline V gene encodes CDR1 KGHSH and CDR2 LQKENI. Measured from the cysteine to the phenylalanine, the CDR3 is 16 residues long. This entry keeps only the CDR3 DNA: 48 bases, framed from base 1. V lost 3 bases and J lost 8 bases, and the count of bases not matched to a germline gene is 5.

The receptor was derived from a human donor with chronic lymphocytic leukemia. The chain joins TRBV18 to TRBJ2-2; 14 bases in the junction line up with TRBD2. Sequenced here: PBMCs, sampled before ibrutinib treatment. CDR3 sequence: CASSPQGLAGAGELFF. The sequenced DNA: TGTGCCAGCTCACCCCAGGGACTAGCGGGAGCAGGGGAGCTGTTTTTT.